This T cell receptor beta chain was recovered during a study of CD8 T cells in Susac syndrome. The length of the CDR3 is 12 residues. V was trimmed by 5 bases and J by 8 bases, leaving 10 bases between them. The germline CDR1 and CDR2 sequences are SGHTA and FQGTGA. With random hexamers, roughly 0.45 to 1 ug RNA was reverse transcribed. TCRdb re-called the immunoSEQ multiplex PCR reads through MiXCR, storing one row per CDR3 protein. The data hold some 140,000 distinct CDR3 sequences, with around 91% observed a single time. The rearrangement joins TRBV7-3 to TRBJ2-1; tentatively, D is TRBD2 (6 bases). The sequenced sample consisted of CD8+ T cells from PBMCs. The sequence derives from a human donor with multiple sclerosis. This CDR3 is CASSPRGDEQFF. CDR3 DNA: TGTGCCAGCAGCCCCCGCGGGGATGAGCAGTTCTTC.